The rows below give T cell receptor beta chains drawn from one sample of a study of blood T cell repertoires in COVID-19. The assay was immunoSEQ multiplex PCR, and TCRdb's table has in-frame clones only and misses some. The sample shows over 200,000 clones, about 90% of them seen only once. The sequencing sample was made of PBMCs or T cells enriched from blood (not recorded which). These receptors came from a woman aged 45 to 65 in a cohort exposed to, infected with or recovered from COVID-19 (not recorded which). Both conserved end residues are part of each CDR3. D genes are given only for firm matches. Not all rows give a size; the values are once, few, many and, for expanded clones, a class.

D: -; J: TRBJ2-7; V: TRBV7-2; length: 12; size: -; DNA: TGTGCCAGCAGCTCGACAACCTACGAGCAGTACTTC; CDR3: CASSSTTYEQYF
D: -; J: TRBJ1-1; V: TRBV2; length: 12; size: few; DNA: TGTGCCAGCAGGGTAGGGGCCTTTGAAGCTTTCTTT; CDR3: CASRVGAFEAFF
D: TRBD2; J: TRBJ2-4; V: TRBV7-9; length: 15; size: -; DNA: TGTGCCAGCAGCGTCGGGTTAGCGGGGCAAAACATTCAGTACTTC; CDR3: CASSVGLAGQNIQYF
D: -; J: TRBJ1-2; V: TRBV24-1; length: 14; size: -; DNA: TGTGCCACCAGTGATTTGGGCAGGAACTATGGCTACACCTTC; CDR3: CATSDLGRNYGYTF
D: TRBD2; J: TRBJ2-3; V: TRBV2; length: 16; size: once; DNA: TGTGCCAGCAGCGCACCTAGCGGGGGTGTTTCAGATACGCAGTATTTT; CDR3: CASSAPSGGVSDTQYF
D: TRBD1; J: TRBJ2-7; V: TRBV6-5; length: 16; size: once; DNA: TGTGCCAGCAGTTACGGGACAGACGGTATCTCCTACGAGCAGTACTTC; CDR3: CASSYGTDGISYEQYF
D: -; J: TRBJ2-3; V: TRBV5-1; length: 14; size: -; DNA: TGCGCCAGCACCTTAGTACATCACACAGATACGCAGTATTTT; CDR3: CASTLVHHTDTQYF
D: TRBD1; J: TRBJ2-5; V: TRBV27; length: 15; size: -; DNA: TGTGCCAGCAGTACAAGACAGGGGTCCCGGGAGACCCAGTACTTC; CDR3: CASSTRQGSRETQYF
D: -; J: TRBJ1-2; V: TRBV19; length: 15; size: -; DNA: TGTGCCAGTAGTGGATGGACACCTGAAGTGAATGGCTACACCTTC; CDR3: CASSGWTPEVNGYTF
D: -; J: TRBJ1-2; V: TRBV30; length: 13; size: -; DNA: TGTGCCAGTTCCAGGGGATCTGACTATGGCTACACCTTC; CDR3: CASSRGSDYGYTF
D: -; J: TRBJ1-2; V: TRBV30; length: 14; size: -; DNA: TGTGCCTGGAGCCCTGGTAGACAGGCCCCTGGCTACACCTTC; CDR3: CAWSPGRQAPGYTF
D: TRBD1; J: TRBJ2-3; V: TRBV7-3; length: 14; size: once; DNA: TGTGCCAGCAGCCGACAGGGCACCACAGATACGCAGTATTTT; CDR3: CASSRQGTTDTQYF
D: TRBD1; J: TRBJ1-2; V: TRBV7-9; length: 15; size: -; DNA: TGTGCCAGCAGCCGAGGACAGGGTAGGGGCTATGGCTACACCTTC; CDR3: CASSRGQGRGYGYTF
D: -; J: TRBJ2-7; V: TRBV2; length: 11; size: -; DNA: TGTGCCAGCAGTGACGAGGCCGAGCAGTACTTC; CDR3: CASSDEAEQYF
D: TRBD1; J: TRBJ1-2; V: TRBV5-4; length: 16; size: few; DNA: TGTGCCAGCAGCTTGGTTAACAGGGAGGCAGGGGGACGCTACACCTTC; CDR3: CASSLVNREAGGRYTF
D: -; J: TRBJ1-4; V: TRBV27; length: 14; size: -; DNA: TGTGCCAGCAGTTTAAGGCGGGCTAATGAAAAACTGTTTTTT; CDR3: CASSLRRANEKLFF
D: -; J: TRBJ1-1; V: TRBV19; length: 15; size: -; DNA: TGTGCCAGTAGAGCTCTTTGGGGGCCTAACACTGAAGCTTTCTTT; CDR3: CASRALWGPNTEAFF
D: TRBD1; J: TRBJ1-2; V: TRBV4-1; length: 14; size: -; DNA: TGCGCCAGCAGCCACGGGACAGGGGAAGATGGCTACACCTTC; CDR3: CASSHGTGEDGYTF
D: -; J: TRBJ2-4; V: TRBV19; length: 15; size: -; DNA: TGTGCCAGTAGGGAAAGGGGGTCCCCTCAAAACATTCAGTACTTC; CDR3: CASRERGSPQNIQYF
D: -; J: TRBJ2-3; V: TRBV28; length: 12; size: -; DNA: TGTGCCAGCAGTCCGACAACAGATACGCAGTATTTT; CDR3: CASSPTTDTQYF
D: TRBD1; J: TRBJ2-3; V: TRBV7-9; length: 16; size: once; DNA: TGTGCCAGCAGCTCCCGGGACAGGGGTGGTACAGATACGCAGTATTTT; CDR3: CASSSRDRGGTDTQYF
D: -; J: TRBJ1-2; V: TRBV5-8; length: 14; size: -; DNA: TGTGCCAGCAGCTTGGACAGGAGCTTCTATGGCTACACCTTC; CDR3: CASSLDRSFYGYTF
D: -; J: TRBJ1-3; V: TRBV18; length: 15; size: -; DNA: TGTGCCAGCTCACCGACGGAGGGGTACGGAAACACCATATATTTT; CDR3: CASSPTEGYGNTIYF
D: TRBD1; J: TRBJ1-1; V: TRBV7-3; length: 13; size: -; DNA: TGTGCCAGCAGCTTGGGACAGGGGTTCGAAGCTTTCTTT; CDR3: CASSLGQGFEAFF
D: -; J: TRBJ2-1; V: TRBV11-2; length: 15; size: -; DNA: TGTGCCAGCAGCTTAACACGGGGGGCAGTCAATGAGCAGTTCTTC; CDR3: CASSLTRGAVNEQFF
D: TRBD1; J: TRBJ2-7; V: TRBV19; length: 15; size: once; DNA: TGTGCCAGTAGTGCGAACCCGGGACAGACAAACGAGCAGTACTTC; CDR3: CASSANPGQTNEQYF
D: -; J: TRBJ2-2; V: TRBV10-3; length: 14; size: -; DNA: TGTGCCATCAGTTCAGGGTCAAACACCGGGGAGCTGTTTTTT; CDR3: CAISSGSNTGELFF
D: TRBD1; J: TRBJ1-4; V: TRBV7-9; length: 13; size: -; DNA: TGTGCCAGCAGCTTGGCAGGGGGTGAAAAACTGTTTTTT; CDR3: CASSLAGGEKLFF
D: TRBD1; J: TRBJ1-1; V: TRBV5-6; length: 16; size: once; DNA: TGTGCCAGCAGCCTGAGCGGACAGGGGGTGGACACTGAAGCTTTCTTT; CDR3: CASSLSGQGVDTEAFF
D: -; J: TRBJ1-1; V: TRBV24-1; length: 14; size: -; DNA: TGTGCCACCAGTGACCCTCTCCTAGGTACTGAAGCTTTCTTT; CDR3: CATSDPLLGTEAFF